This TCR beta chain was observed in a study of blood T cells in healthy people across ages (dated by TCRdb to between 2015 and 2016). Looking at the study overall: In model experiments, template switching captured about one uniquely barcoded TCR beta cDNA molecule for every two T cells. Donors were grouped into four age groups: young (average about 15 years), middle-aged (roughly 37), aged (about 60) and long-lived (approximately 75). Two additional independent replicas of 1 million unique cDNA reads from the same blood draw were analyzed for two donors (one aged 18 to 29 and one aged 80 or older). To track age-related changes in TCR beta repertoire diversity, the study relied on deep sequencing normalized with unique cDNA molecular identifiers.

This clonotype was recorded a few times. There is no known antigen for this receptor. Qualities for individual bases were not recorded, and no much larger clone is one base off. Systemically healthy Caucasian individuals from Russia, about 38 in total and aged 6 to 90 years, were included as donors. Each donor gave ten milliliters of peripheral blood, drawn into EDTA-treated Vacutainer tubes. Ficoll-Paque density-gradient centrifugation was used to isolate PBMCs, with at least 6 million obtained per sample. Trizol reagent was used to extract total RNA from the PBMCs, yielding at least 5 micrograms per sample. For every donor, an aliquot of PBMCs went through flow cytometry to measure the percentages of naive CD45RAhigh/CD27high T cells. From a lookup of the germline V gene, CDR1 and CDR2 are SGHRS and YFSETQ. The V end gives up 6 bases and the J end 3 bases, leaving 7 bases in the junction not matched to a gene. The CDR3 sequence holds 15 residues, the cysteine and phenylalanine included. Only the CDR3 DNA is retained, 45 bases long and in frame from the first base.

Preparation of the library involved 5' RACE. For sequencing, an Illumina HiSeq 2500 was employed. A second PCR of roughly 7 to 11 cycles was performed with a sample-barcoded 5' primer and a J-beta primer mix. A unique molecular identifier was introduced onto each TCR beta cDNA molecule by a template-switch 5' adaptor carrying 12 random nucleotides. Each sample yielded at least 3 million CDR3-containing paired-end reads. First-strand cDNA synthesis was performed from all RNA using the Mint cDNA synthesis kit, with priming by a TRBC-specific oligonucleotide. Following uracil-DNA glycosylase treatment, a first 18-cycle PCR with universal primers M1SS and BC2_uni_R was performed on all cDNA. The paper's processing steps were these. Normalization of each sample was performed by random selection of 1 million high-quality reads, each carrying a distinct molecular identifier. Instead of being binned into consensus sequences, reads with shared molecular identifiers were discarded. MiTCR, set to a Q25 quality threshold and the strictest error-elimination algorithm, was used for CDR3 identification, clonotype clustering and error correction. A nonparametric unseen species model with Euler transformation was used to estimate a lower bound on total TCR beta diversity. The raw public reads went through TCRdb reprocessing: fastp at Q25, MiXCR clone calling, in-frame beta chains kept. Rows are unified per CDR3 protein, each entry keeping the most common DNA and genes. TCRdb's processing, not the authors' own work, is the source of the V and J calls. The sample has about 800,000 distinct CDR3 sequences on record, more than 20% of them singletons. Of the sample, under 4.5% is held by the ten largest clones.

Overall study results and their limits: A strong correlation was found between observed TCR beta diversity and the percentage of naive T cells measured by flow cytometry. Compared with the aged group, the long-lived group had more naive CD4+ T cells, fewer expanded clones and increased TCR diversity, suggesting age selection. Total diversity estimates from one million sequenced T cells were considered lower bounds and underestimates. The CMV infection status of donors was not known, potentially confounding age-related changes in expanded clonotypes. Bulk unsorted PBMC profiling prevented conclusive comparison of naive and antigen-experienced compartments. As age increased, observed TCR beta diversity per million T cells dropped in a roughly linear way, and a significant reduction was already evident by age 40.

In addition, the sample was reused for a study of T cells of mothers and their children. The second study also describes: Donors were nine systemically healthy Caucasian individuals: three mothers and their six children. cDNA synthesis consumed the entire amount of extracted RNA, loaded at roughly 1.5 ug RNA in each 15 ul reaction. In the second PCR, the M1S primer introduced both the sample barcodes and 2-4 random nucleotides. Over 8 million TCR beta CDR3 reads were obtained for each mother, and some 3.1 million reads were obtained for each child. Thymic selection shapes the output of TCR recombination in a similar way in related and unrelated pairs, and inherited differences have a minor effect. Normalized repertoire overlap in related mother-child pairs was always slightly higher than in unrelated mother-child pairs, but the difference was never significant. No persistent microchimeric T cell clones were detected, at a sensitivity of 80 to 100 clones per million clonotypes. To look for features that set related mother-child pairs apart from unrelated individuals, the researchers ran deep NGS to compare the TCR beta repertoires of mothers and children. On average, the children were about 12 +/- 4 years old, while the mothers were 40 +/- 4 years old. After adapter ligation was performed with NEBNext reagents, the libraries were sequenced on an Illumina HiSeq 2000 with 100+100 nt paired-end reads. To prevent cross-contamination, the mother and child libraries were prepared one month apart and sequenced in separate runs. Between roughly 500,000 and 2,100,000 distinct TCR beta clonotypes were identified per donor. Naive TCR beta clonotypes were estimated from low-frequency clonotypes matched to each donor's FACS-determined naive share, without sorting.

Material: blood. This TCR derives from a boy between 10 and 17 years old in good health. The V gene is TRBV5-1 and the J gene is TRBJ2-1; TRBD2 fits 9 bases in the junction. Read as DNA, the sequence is TGCGCCAGCACCTTAGGACTAGCGATCTACAATGAGCAGTTCTTC. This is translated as CASTLGLAIYNEQFF.